This T cell receptor beta chain originates from a study of cytotoxic CD8 clonotypes in ibrutinib-treated CLL. Background on the study: Once patients had received a median 12 months of treatment, range 6 to 36, response samples were obtained. Study-level results: While tracking circulating CD8+ T-cell counts, baseline clonality exceeded that of age-matched healthy donors. Increased clonality at ibrutinib response gave way to a return toward baseline at progression. Rare overall, public clonotypes shrank or held steady under therapy.

Produced via immunoSEQ multiplex PCR; TCRdb's table is partial and in-frame only. Of 110,000 to 150,000 clones listed, 60% to 85% were seen once; the top ten hold 5% to 5.5%. Of note for this clone: The antigen is undetermined.

Germline CDR1 MNHEY, CDR2 SVGAGI. V lost 7 bases to trimming and J lost 0 bases, with 13 bases between them. The CDR3 spans 15 residues. The genes are TRBV6-5 and TRBJ2-4, with a weak D call TRBD1 (6 bases). This TCR came from a human donor with chronic lymphocytic leukemia. The specimen comprised PBMCs, sampled after 24 months of ibrutinib treatment. As DNA, the CDR3 is TGTGCCAGCACCCCCGGACAGCTAGCCAAAAACATTCAGTACTTC. Protein product: CASTPGQLAKNIQYF.